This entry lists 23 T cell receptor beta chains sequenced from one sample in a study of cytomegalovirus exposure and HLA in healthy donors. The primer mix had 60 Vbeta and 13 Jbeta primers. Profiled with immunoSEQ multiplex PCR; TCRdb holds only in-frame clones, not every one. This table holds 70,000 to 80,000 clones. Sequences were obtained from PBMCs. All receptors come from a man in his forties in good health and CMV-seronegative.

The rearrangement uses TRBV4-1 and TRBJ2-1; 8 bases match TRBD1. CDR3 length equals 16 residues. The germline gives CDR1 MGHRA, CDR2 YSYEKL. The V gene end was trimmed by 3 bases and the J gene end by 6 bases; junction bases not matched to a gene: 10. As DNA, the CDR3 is TGCGCCAGCAGCCAGGTCAGGGGGCAACTGGGCAATGAGCAGTTCTTC. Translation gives CASSQVRGQLGNEQFF.

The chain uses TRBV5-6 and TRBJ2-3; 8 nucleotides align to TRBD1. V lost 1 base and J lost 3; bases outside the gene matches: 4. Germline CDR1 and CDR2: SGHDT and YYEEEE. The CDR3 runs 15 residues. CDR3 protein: CASSLRQGRTDTQYF. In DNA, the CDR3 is TGTGCCAGCAGCTTGCGACAGGGGCGGACAGATACGCAGTATTTT.

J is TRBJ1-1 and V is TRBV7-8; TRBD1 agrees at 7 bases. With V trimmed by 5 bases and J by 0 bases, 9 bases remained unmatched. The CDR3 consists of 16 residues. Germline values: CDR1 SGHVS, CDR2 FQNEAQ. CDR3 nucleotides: TGTGCCAGCAGCCCCAGACAGGGATGGGTGAACACTGAAGCTTTCTTT. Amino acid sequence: CASSPRQGWVNTEAFF.

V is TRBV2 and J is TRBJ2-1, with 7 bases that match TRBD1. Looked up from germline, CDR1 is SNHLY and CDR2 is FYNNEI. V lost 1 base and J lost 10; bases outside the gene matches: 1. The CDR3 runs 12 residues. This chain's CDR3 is CASSEGGQEQFF. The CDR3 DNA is TGTGCCAGCAGTGAAGGGGGACAGGAGCAGTTCTTC.

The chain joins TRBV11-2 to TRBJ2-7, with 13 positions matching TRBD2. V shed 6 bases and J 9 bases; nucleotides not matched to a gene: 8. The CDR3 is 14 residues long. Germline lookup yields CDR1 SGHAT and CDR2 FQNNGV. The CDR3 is CASSAGTSGVGQYF. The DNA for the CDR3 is TGTGCCAGCAGTGCTGGGACTAGCGGGGTCGGGCAGTACTTC.

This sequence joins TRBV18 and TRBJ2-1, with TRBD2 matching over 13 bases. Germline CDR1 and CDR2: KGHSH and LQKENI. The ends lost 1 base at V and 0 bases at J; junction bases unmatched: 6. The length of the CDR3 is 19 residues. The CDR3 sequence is CASSPRELAGGHSYNEQFF. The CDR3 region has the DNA TGTGCCAGCTCACCACGAGAACTAGCGGGGGGGCACTCCTACAATGAGCAGTTCTTC. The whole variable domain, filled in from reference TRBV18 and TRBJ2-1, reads NAGVMQNPRHLVRRRGQEARLRCSPMKGHSHVYWYRQLPEEGLKFMVYLQKENIIDESGMPKERFSAEFPKEGPSILRIQQVVRGDSAAYFCASSPRELAGGHSYNEQFFGPGTRLTVL.

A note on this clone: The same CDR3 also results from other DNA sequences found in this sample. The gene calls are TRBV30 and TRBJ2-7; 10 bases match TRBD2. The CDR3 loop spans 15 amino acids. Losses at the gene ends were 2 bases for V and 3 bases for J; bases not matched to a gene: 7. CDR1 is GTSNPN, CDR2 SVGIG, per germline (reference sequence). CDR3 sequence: CAWSKLAGESYEQYF. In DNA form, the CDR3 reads TGTGCCTGGAGTAAGCTAGCGGGGGAGAGCTACGAGCAGTACTTC.

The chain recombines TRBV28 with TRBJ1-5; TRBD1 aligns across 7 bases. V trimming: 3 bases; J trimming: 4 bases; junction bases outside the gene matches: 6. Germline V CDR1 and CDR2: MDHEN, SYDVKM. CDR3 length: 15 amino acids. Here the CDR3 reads CASSFAGTDNQPQHF. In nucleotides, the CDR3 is TGTGCCAGCAGTTTTGCGGGGACAGATAATCAGCCCCAGCATTTT.

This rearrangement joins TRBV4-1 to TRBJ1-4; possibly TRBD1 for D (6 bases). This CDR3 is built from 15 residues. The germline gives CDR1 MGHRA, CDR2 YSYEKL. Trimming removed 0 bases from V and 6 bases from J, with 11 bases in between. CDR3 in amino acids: CASSQEVRGHEKLFF. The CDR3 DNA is TGCGCCAGCAGCCAAGAGGTCAGGGGACATGAAAAACTGTTTTTT.

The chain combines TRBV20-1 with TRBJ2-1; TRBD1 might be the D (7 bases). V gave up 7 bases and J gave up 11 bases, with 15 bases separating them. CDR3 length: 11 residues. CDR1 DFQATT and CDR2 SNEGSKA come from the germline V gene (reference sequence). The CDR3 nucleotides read TGCAGTGGACAGGGCGGAGGGCAGCAGTTCTTC. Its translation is CSGQGGGQQFF.

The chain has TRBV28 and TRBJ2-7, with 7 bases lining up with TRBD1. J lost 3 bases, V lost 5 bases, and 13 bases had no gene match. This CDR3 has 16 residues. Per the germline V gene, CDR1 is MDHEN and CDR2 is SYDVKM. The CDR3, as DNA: TGTGCCAGCAGTACGCAATTCAGGGGGAAAATCTACGAGCAGTACTTC. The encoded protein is CASSTQFRGKIYEQYF.

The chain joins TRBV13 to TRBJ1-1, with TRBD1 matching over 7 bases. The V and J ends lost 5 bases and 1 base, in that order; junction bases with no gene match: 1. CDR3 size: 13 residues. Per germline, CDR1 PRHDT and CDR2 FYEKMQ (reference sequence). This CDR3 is CASSRTGNTEAFF. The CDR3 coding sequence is TGTGCCAGCAGCAGGACAGGGAACACTGAAGCTTTCTTT.

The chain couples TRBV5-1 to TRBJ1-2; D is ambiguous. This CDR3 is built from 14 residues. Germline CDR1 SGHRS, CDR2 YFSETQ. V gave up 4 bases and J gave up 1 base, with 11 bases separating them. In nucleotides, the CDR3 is TGCGCCAGCAGCCCCGACACAATTAACTATGGCTACACCTTC. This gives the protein CASSPDTINYGYTF.

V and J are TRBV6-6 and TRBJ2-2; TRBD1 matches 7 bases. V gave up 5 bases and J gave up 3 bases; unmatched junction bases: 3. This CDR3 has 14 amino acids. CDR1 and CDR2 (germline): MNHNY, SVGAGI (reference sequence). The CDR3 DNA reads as TGTGCCAGCAGTCGGGACAGAGACACCGGGGAGCTGTTTTTT. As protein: CASSRDRDTGELFF.

The CDR3 nucleotides read TGTGCCAGCAGCTTAGATGGGACTAGCAACACCGGGGAGCTGTTTTTT. Amino acids: CASSLDGTSNTGELFF. The chain has TRBV7-9 and TRBJ2-2, with 9 nucleotides matching TRBD2. With 1 base clipped from V and 2 bases from J, the junction kept 2 bases outside the gene matches. Germline loops: CDR1 SEHNR, CDR2 FQNEAQ (reference sequence). CDR3 length: 16 residues.

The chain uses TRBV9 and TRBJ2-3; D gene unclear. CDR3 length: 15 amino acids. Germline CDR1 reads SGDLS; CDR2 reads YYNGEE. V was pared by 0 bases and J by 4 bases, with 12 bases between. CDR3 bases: TGTGCCAGCAGCGTAGAGTATAGAGATGCAGATACGCAGTATTTT. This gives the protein CASSVEYRDADTQYF.

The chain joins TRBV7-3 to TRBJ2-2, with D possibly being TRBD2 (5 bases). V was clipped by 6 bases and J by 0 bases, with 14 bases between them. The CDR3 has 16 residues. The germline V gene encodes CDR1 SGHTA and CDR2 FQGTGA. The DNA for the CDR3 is TGTGCCAGCAGTCCAACGGGGTACGCGAACACCGGGGAGCTGTTTTTT. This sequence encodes CASSPTGYANTGELFF. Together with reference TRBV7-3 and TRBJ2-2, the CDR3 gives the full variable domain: GAGVSQTPSNKVTEKGKYVELRCDPISGHTALYWYRQSLGQGPEFLIYFQGTGAADDSGLPNDRFFAVRPEGSVSTLKIQRTERGDSAVYLCASSPTGYANTGELFFGEGSRLTVL.

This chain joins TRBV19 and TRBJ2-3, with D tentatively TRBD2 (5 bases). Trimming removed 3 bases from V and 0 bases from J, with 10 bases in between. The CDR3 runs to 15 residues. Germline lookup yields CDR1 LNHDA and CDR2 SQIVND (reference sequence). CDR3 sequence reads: CASSIRTPSTDTQYF. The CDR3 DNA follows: TGTGCCAGTAGTATTCGGACTCCTAGCACAGATACGCAGTATTTT.

The CDR3 bases are TGCAGCGTGTGGACGGGGGTTCAAGAGACCCAGTACTTC. Protein product: CSVWTGVQETQYF. The chain employs TRBV29-1 and TRBJ2-5; possibly TRBD2 for D (6 bases). Trimming left V 6 bases short and J 2 bases short, with 13 bases between. Looked up from germline, CDR1 is SQVTM and CDR2 is ANQGSEA. There are 13 residues in the CDR3.

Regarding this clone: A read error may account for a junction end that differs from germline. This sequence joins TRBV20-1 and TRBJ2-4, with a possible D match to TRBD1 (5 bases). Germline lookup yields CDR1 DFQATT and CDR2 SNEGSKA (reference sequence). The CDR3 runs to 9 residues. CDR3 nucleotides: TGCAGTGCGGACACTCGGCTGAACTTC. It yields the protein CSADTRLNF.

Here the CDR3 reads CASSLQGAGDTQYF. In DNA, the CDR3 is TGTGCCAGCAGTTTACAGGGGGCAGGGGATACGCAGTATTTT. The rearrangement uses TRBV6-5 and TRBJ2-3, with TRBD1 matching 9 bases. Trimming at V came to 4 bases and at J to 6 bases, leaving 5 bases not matched to a gene. From germline, CDR1 is MNHEY and CDR2 SVGAGI. The CDR3 covers 14 residues.

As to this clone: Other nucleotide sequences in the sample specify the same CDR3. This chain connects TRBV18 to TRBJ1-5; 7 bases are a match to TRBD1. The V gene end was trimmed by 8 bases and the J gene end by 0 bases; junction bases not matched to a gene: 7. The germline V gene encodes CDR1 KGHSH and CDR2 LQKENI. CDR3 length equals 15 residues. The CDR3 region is CASTPTGLSNQPQHF. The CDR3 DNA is TGTGCCAGCACCCCGACAGGGCTTAGCAATCAGCCCCAGCATTTT.

CDR3 nucleotides: TGTGCCAGCAGCCCGGGACAGTCCCCTGAAGCTTTCTTT. This encodes CASSPGQSPEAFF. V usage is TRBV11-2 and J usage is TRBJ1-1; 7 bases map to TRBD1. Germline-derived CDR1 and CDR2 are SGHAT and FQNNGV. Trimming cost V 5 bases and J 6 bases; bases outside gene matches: 6. The CDR3 is 13 residues long.